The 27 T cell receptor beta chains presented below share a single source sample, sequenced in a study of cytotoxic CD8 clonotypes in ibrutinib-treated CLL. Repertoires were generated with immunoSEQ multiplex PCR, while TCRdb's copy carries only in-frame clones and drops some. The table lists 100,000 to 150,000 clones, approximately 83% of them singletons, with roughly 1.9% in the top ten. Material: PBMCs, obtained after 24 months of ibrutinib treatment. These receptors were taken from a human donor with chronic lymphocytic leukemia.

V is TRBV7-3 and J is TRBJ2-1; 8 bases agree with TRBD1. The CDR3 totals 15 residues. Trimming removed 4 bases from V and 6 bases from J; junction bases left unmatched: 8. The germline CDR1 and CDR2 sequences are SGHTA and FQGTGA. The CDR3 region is CASSCPGTGCNEQFF. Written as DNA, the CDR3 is TGTGCCAGCAGCTGCCCCGGGACAGGATGCAATGAGCAGTTCTTC.

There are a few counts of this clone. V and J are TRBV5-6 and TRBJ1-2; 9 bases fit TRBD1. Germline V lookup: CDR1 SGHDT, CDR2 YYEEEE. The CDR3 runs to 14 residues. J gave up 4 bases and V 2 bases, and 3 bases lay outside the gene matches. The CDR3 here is CASSFPGQGYGYTF. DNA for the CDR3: TGTGCCAGCAGCTTTCCGGGACAGGGCTATGGCTACACCTTC. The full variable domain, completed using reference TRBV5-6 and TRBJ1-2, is DAGVTQSPTHLIKTRGQQVTLRCSPKSGHDTVSWYQQALGQGPQFIFQYYEEEERQRGNFPDRFSGHQFPNYSSELNVNALLLGDSALYLCASSFPGQGYGYTFGSGTRLTVV.

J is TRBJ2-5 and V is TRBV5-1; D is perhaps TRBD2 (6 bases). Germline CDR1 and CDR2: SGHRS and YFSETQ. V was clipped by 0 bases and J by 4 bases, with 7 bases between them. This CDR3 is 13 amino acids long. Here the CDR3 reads CASSLVGGETQYF. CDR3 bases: TGCGCCAGCAGCTTGGTCGGGGGAGAGACCCAGTACTTC.

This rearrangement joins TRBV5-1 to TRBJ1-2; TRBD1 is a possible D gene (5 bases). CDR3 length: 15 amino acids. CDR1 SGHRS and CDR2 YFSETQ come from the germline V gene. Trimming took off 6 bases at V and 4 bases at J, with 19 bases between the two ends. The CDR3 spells CASTSPSQGSYGYTF. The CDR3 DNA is TGCGCCAGCACTAGCCCCTCTCAGGGATCCTATGGCTACACCTTC.

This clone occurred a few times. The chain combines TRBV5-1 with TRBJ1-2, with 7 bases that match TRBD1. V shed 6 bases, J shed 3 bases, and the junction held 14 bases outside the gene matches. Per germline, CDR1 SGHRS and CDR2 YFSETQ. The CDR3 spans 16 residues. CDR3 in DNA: TGCGCCAGCACTCCAAGATCCGGGACAGACCACTATGGCTACACCTTC. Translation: CASTPRSGTDHYGYTF.

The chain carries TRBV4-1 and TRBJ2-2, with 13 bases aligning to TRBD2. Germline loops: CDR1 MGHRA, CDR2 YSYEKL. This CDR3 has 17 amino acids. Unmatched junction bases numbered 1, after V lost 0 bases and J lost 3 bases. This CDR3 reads CASSQELAGGYTGELFF. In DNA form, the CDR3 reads TGCGCCAGCAGCCAAGAACTAGCGGGAGGGTACACCGGGGAGCTGTTTTTT.

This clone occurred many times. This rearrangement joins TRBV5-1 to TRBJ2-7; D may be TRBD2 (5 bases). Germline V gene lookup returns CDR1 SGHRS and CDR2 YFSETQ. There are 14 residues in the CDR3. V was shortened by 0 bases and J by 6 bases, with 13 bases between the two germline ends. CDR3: CASSLAPGIREQYF. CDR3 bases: TGCGCCAGCAGCTTGGCTCCGGGAATCCGCGAGCAGTACTTC. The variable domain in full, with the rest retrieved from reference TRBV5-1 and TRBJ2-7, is KAGVTQTPRYLIKTRGQQVTLSCSPISGHRSVSWYQQTPGQGLQFLFEYFSETQRNKGNFPGRFSGRQFSNSRSEMNVSTLELGDSALYLCASSLAPGIREQYFGPGTRLTVT.

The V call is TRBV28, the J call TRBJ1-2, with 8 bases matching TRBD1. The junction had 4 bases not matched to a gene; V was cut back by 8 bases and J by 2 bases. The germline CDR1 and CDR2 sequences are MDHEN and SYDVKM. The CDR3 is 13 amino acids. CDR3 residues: CASFDRGNYGYTF. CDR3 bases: TGTGCCAGCTTTGACAGGGGCAACTATGGCTACACCTTC.

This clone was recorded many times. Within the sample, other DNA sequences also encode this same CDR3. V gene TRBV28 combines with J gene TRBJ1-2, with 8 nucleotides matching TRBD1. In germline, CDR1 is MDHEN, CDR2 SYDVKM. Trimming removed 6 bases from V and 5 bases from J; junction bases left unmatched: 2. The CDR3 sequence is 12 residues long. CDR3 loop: CASRTGDYGYTF. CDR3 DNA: TGTGCCAGCAGGACAGGGGATTATGGCTACACCTTC.

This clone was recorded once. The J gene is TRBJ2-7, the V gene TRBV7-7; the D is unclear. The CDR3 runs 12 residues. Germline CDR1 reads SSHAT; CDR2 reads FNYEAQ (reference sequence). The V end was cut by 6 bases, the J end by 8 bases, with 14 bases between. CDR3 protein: CASRDPRAKQYF. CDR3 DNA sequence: TGTGCCAGCAGGGATCCACGGGCGAAGCAGTACTTC.

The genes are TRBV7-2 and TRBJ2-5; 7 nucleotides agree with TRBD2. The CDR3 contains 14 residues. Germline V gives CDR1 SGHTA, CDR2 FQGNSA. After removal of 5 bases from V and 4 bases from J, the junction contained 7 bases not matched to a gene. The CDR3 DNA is TGTGCCAGCAGCCCACGGACTAGTCGAGAGACCCAGTACTTC. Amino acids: CASSPRTSRETQYF.

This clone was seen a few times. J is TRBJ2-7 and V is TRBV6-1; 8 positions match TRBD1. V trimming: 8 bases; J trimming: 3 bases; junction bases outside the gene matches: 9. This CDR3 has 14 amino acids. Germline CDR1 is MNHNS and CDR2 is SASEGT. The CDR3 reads CASGLDRVSYEQYF. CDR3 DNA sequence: TGTGCCAGCGGCCTGGACAGGGTAAGCTACGAGCAGTACTTC.

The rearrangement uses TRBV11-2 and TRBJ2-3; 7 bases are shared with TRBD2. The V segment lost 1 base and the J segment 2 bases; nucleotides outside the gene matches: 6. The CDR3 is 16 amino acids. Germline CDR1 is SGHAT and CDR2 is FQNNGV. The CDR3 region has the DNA TGTGCCAGCAGCTTAGGAACTAGCGTGGTCACAGATACGCAGTATTTT. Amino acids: CASSLGTSVVTDTQYF.

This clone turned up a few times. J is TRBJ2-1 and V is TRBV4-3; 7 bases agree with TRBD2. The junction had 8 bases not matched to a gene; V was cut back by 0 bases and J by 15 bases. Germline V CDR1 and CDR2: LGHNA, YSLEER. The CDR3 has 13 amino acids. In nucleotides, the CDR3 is TGCGCCAGCAGCCAAGAACCGGGACTACAATCGTTCTTC. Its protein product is CASSQEPGLQSFF.

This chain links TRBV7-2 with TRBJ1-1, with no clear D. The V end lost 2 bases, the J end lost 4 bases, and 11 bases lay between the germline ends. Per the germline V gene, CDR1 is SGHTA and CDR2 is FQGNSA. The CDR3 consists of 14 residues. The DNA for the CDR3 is TGTGCCAGCAGCTTAACTGCAGGTTTCACTGAAGCTTTCTTT. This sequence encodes CASSLTAGFTEAFF.

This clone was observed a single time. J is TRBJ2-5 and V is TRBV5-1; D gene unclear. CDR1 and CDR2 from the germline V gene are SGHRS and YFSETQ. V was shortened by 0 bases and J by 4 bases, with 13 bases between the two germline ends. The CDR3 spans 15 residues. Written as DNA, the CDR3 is TGCGCCAGCAGCTTGGCCGGGCCCCCGAGAGAGACCCAGTACTTC. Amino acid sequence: CASSLAGPPRETQYF.

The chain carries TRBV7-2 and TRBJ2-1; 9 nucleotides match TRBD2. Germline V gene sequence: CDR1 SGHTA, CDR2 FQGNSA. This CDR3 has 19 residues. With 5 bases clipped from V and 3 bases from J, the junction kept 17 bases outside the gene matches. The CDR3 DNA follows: TGTGCCAGCAGCCCCCCAACCAGGGGTCGCGGGAGGGTCTACAATGAGCAGTTCTTC. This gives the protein CASSPPTRGRGRVYNEQFF.

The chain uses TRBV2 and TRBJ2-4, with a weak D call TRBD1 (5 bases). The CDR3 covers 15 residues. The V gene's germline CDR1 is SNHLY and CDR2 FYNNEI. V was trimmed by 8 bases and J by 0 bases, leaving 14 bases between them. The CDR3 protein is CASGAKYVAKNIQYF. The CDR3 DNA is TGTGCCAGCGGGGCGAAGTACGTAGCCAAAAACATTCAGTACTTC.

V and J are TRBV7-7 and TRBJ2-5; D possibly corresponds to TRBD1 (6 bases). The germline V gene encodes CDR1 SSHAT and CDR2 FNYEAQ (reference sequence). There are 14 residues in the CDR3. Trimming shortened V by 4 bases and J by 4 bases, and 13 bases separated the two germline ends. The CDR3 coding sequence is TGTGCCAGCAGCTCCACAGGGTTGCGAGAGACCCAGTACTTC. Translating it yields CASSSTGLRETQYF.

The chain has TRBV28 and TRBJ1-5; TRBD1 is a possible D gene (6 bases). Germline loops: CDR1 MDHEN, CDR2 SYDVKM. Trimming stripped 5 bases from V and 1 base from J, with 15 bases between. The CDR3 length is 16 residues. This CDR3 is CASSHHTGSSNQPQHF. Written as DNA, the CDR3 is TGTGCCAGCAGTCATCACACAGGGTCGAGCAATCAGCCCCAGCATTTT.

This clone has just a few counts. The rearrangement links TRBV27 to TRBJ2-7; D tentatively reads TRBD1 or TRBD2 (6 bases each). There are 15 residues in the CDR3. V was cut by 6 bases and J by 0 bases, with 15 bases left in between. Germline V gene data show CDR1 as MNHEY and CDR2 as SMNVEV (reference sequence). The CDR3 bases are TGTGCCAGCAGCTGGAGGGGGTGGGGCTCCTACGAGCAGTACTTC. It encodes CASSWRGWGSYEQYF.

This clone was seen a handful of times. In nucleotides, the CDR3 is TGTGCCAGCAGCCCAGCGGGACAGGAAGCTAACTATGGCTACACCTTC. The encoded protein is CASSPAGQEANYGYTF. This sequence joins TRBV7-2 and TRBJ1-2, with 8 positions matching TRBD1. There are 16 residues in the CDR3. Looked up from germline, CDR1 is SGHTA and CDR2 is FQGNSA. With 5 bases clipped from V and 0 bases from J, the junction kept 8 bases outside the gene matches. Based on the CDR3 plus reference TRBV7-2 and TRBJ1-2, the full variable domain is GAGVSQSPSNKVTEKGKDVELRCDPISGHTALYWYRQSLGQGLEFLIYFQGNSAPDKSGLPSDRFSAERTGGSVSTLTIQRTQQEDSAVYLCASSPAGQEANYGYTFGSGTRLTVV.

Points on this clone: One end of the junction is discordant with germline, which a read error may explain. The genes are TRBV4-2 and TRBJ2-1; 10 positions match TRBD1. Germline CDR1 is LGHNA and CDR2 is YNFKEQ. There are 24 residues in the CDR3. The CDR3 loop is CASSKEAGTGAPTFSNDAANEQFF. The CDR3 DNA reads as TGTGCCAGCAGCAAAGAAGCCGGGACAGGGGCCCCTACTTTTTCCAACGATGCCGCCAATGAGCAGTTCTTC.

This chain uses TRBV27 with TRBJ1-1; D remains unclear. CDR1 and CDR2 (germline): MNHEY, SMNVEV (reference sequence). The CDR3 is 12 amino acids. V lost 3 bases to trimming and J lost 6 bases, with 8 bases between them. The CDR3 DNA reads TGTGCCAGCAGTTTGTCCGGATCTGAAGCTTTCTTT. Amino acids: CASSLSGSEAFF.

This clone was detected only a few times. CDR3 protein: CASSLASRDTEAFF. The CDR3 nucleotides are TGTGCCAGCAGCTTAGCGAGTAGAGACACTGAAGCTTTCTTT. The chain links TRBV7-8 to TRBJ1-1; D is unresolved. This CDR3 spans 14 amino acids. Germline CDR1 reads SGHVS; CDR2 reads FQNEAQ. V dropped 0 bases and J dropped 3 bases, with 8 bases sitting between them.

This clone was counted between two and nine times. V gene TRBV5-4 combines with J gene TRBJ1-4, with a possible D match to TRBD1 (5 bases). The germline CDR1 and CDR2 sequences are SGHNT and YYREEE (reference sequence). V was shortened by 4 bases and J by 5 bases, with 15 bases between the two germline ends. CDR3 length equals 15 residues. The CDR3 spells CASSRGGSSNEKLFF. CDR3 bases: TGTGCCAGCAGCCGGGGGGGGTCCTCCAATGAAAAACTGTTTTTT.

CDR3 sequence (DNA): TGTGCCAGCAGTTTAAGGGGGACAGGGGTGGGCACTGAAGCTTTCTTT. Encoded protein: CASSLRGTGVGTEAFF. The chain joins TRBV27 to TRBJ1-1, with 10 nucleotides matching TRBD1. With 2 bases clipped from V and 4 bases from J, the junction kept 7 bases outside the gene matches. Germline V CDR1 and CDR2: MNHEY, SMNVEV (reference sequence). The CDR3 runs to 16 residues.